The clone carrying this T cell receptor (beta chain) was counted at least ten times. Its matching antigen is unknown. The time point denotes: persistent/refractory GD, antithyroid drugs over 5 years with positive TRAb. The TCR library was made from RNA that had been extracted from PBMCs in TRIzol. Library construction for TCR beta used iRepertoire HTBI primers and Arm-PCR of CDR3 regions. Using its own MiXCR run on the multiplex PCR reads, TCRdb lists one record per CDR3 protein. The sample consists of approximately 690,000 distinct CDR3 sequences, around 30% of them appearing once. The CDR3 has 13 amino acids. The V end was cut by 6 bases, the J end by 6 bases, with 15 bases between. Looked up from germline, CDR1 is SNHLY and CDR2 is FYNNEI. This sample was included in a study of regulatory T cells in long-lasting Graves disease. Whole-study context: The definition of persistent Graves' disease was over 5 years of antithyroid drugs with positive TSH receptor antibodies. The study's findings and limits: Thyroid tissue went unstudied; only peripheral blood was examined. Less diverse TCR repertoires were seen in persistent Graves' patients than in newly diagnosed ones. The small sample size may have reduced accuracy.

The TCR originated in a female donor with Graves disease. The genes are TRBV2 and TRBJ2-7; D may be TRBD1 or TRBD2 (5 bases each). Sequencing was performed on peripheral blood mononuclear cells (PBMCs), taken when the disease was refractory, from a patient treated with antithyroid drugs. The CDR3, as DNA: TGTGCCAGCAGAGCACCTTGGGGGAGCGAGCAGTACTTC. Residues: CASRAPWGSEQYF.